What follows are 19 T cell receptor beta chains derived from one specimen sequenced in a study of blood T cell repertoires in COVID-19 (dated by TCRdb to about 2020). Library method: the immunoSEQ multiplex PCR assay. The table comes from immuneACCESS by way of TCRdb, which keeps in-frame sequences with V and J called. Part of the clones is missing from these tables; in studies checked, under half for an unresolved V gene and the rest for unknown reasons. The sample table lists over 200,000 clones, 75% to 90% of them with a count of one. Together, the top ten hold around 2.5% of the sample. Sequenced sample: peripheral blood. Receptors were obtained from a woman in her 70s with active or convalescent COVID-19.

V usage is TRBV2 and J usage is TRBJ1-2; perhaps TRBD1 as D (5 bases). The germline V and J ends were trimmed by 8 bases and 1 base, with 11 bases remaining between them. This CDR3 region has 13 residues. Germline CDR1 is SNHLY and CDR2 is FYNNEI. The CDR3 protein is CASRRDSNYGYTF. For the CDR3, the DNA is TGTGCCAGCCGCCGTGACAGTAACTATGGCTACACCTTC. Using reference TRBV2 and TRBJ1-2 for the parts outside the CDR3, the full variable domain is EPEVTQTPSHQVTQMGQEVILRCVPISNHLYFYWYRQILGQKVEFLVSFYNNEISEKSEIFDDQFSVERPDGSNFTLKIRSTKLEDSAMYFCASRRDSNYGYTFGSGTRLTVV.

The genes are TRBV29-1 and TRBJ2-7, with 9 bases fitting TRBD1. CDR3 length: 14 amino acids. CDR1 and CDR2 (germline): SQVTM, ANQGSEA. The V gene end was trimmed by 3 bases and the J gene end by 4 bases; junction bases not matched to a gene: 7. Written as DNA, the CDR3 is TGCAGCGTTGATCTGGACAGGGGATCTTACGAGCAGTACTTC. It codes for CSVDLDRGSYEQYF.

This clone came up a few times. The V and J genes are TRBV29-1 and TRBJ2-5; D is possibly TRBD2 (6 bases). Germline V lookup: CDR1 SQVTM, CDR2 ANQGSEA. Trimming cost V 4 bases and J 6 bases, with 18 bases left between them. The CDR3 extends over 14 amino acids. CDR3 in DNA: TGCAGCGTTGTGCTAGGCGGGAACAGTAAGACCCAGTACTTC. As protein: CSVVLGGNSKTQYF.

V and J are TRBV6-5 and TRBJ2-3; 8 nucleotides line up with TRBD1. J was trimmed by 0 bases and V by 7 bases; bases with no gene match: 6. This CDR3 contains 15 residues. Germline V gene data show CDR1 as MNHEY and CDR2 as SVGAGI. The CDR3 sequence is CASTFRDRSTDTQYF. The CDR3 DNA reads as TGTGCCAGCACTTTCCGGGACAGGAGCACAGATACGCAGTATTTT.

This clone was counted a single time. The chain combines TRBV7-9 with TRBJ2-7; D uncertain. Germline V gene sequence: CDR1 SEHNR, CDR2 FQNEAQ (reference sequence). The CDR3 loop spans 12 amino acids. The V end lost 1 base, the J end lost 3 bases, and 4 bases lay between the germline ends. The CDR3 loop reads CASSLGSYEQYF. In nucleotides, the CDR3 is TGTGCCAGCAGCTTAGGCAGCTACGAGCAGTACTTC.

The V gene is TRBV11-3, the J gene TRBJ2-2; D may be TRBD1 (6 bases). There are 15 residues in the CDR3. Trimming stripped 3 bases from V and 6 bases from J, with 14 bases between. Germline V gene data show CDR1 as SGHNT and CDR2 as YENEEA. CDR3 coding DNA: TGTGCCAGCAGCTTGGGTCAGGGGCGCGCCGGGGAGCTGTTTTTT. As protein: CASSLGQGRAGELFF. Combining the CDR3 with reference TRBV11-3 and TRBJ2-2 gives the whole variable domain EAGVVQSPRYKIIEKKQPVAFWCNPISGHNTLYWYLQNLGQGPELLIRYENEEAVDDSQLPKDRFSAERLKGVDSTLKIQPAELGDSAVYLCASSLGQGRAGELFFGEGSRLTVL.

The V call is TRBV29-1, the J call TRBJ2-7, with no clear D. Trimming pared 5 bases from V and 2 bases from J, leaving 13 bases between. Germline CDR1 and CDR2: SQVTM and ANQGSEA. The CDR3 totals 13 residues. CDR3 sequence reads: CSVCPAPPYEQYF. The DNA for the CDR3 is TGCAGCGTTTGCCCCGCGCCCCCCTACGAGCAGTACTTC.

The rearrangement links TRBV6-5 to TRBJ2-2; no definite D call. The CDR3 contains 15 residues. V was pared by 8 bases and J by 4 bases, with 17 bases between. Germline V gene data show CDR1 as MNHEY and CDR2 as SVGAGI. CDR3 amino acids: CASLTGGSGTGELFF. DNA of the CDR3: TGTGCCAGCCTCACCGGCGGCTCGGGCACCGGGGAGCTGTTTTTT.

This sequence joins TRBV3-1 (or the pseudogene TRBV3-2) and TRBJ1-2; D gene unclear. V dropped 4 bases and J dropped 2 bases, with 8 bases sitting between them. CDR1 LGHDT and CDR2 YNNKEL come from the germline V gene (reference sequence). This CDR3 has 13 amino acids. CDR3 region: CASSPPENYGYTF. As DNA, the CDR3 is TGTGCCAGCAGCCCCCCAGAAAACTATGGCTACACCTTC.

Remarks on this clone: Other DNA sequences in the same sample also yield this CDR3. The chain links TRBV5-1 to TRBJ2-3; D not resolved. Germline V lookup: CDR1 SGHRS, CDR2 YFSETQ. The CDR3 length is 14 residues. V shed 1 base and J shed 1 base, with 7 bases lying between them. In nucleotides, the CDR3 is TGCGCCAGCAGCTTGATACGAGGCACAGATACGCAGTATTTT. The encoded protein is CASSLIRGTDTQYF.

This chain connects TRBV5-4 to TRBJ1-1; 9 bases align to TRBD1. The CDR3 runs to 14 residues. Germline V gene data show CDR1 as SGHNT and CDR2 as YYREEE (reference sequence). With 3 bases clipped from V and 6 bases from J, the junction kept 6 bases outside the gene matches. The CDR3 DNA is TGTGCCAGCAGCTCACGGGACAGGGACGCTGAAGCTTTCTTT. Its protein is CASSSRDRDAEAFF.

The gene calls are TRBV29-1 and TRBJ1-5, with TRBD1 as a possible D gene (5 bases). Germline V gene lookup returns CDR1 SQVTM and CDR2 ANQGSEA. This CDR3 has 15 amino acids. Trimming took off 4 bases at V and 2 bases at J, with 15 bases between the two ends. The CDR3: CSVAQGAAGNQPQHF. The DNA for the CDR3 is TGCAGCGTTGCCCAGGGTGCGGCTGGCAATCAGCCCCAGCATTTT.

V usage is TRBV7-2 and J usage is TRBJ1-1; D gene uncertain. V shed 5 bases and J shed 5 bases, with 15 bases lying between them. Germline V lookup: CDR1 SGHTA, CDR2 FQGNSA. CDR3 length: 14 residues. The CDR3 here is CASSLLTGMTEAFF. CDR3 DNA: TGTGCCAGCAGCCTTCTTACGGGGATGACTGAAGCTTTCTTT. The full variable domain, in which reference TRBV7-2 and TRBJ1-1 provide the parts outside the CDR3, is GAGVSQSPSNKVTEKGKDVELRCDPISGHTALYWYRQSLGQGLEFLIYFQGNSAPDKSGLPSDRFSAERTGGSVSTLTIQRTQQEDSAVYLCASSLLTGMTEAFFGQGTRLTVV.

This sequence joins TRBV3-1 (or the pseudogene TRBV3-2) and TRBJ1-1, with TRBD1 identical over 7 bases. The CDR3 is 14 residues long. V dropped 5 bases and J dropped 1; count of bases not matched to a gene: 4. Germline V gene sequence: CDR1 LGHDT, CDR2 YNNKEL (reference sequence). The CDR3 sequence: CASSARQGNTEAFF. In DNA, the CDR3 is TGTGCCAGCAGCGCCCGACAGGGGAACACTGAAGCTTTCTTT.

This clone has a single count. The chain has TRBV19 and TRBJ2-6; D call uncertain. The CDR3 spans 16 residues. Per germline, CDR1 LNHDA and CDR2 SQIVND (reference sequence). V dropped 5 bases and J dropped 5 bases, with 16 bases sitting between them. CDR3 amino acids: CASSPQAELWANVLTF. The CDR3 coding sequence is TGTGCCAGTAGTCCTCAGGCTGAGCTCTGGGCCAACGTCCTGACTTTC.

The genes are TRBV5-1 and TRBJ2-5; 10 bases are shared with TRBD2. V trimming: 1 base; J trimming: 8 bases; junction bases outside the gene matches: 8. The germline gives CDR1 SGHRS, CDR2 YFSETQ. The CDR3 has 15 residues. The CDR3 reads CASSLIPLAGGTQYF. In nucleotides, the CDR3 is TGCGCCAGCAGCTTGATCCCCTTAGCGGGAGGCACCCAGTACTTC.

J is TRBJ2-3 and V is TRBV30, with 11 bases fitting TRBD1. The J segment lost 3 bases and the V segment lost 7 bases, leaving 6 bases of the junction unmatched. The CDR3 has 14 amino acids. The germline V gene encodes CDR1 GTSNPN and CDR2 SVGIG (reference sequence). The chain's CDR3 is CAYARDRGTDTQYF. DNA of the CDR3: TGTGCCTACGCCCGGGACAGGGGGACAGATACGCAGTATTTT.

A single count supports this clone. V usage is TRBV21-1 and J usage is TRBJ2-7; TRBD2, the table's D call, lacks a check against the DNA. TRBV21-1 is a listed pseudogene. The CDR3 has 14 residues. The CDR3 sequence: CASSKGTGCHEQYF. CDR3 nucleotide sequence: TGTGCCAGCAGCAAAGGTACCGGGTGCCACGAGCAGTACTTC.

The CDR3 reads CASSLRRVTGRETQYF. DNA of the CDR3: TGTGCCAGCAGTTTGAGGAGGGTAACTGGGCGGGAGACCCAGTACTTC. This rearrangement joins TRBV28 to TRBJ2-5; maybe TRBD2 (6 bases). V was pared by 3 bases and J by 5 bases, with 19 bases between. The CDR3 totals 16 residues. Germline V CDR1 and CDR2: MDHEN, SYDVKM.